This T cell receptor beta chain is drawn from a study of IL-17A CD8 T cells in psoriatic arthritis synovium. Broadly, across the study: The goal of the study was to define the phenotype, molecular profile and function of synovial IL-17A+CD8+ T cells in psoriatic arthritis pathogenesis. On the study overall, not on this receptor specifically: TCRbeta sequencing showed synovial Tc17 cells were polyclonal in psoriatic arthritis (median clonality roughly 0.08). TCR sequencing covered only a few patients, which the authors acknowledged as a limited sample size. Some individual clones occupied over 5% of the repertoire, though most synovial CD8+ subsets remained polyclonal. In a couple of patients, many Tc17 clones were found to be shared with the synovial Tc1 population, resulting in Morisita overlap indices above 0.75. Because no psoriatic arthritis synovial tissue samples were available, cells were taken from synovial fluid instead of synovial tissue.

Relative to germline, V is missing 4 bases and J is missing 2 bases, with 16 bases of the junction outside any gene match. The CDR3 runs 18 amino acids, cysteine and phenylalanine included. Left in the record is the CDR3 DNA by itself, 54 bases read in frame from the first base. Based on the germline V gene, the CDR1 and CDR2 sequences are SGHNT and YENEEA. CD3+ T cells, isolated magnetically, got about 1.4 hours of stimulation with PMA and ionomycin and were then labeled using IL-17A and IFNgamma cytokine secretion assays. Synovial fluid effusions were aspirated from actively inflamed joints of psoriatic arthritis patients. For each patient, synovial fluid served as the source from which three memory CD8+ T cell populations were isolated by sorting: Tc1 cells (IL-17A-IFNgamma+), Tc17 cells (IL-17A+) and the bulk memory fraction, allowing their TCR repertoires to be compared. The Classification of Psoriatic Arthritis Study Group (CASPAR) criteria were met by the psoriatic arthritis patients. Cells secreting cytokines were also stained with a viability dye and with anti-CD3, CD8, CD14 and CD4 antibodies, then sorted on a BD FACSAria. In three patients with psoriatic arthritis, sorted CD8+ T cell subsets from synovial fluid were put through TCRbeta sequencing. Before use, synovial fluid mononuclear cells were separated with Lymphoprep and cryopreserved in liquid nitrogen. The medium used for cryopreservation had around 49% fetal calf serum and approximately 10% dimethyl sulfoxide.

After DNA extraction (Qiagen), TCRbeta V-D-J rearrangements underwent bias-controlled amplification and then high-throughput sequencing (immunoSEQ; Adaptive Biotech). On the authors' methods: The immunoSEQ Analyzer platform was used to analyze productive sequences at the sequence level. Clonality was calculated as 1 minus Pielou's evenness, with values ranging from 0 (highly polyclonal) to 1 (monoclonal). How much repertoires overlapped between subsets was quantified with the Morisita index, which goes from 0 (no similarity) to 1 (complete similarity). The source is immuneACCESS, and TCRdb retained only in-frame sequences with V and J called. Part of the clones is not carried over; for the studies checked, unresolved V genes explain less than half of this, and the remainder is unexplained. V and J calls and clone size come straight from that table; D and trimming were deduced from the DNA. The sample table shows nearly 2,000 clones, and roughly 71% are seen once. Roughly an eighth of the sample rests with the top ten.

In regard to this clone: Its antigen target is currently unknown. No per-base quality is available; no much larger clone lies one base away.

The chain was built from TRBV11-3 and TRBJ1-1; TRBD1 aligns with 7 central bases. The TCR sequence derives from a human donor with psoriatic arthritis. Sequencing input: IL-17A+ (IFN-gamma+/-) memory CD8+ T cells from synovial fluid. The cell subset or site label, read with the paper, signifies: IL-17A+IFNgamma+/- memory CD8+ (Tc17) cells. The CDR3 region reads CASSWDVTGSFRNTEAFF. The bases read TGTGCCAGCAGCTGGGACGTGACAGGGTCCTTTCGTAACACTGAAGCTTTCTTT.